These T cell receptor beta chains were read from a single sample in a study of T cell repertoires in cytomegalovirus infection. TCRdb passed the reads through MiXCR, listing each CDR3 protein once. Of under 850,000 distinct CDR3 sequences in the sample, 35% to 40% were seen once. The sequenced sample was PBMCs. The receptors stem from a human donor in good health (CMV status not recorded). Some clones in this sample may be carry-over from other donors' samples. Each CDR3 is given with its conserved first and last residue. Fields, in order: J gene, V gene, clone size, D gene, CDR3 DNA, CDR3 protein. The D gene is left open where the match is weak. Clone size, where shown, is once, few, many, or a class for clones that have expanded.

j_call: TRBJ1-1
v_call: TRBV5-4
clone_size: NA
d_call: TRBD1
cdr3_nt: TGTGCCAGCAGCTTACCGGGACAGATGAACACTGAAGCTTTCTTT
cdr3_aa: CASSLPGQMNTEAFF

j_call: TRBJ2-1
v_call: TRBV14
clone_size: NA
d_call: NA
cdr3_nt: TGTGCCAGCAGAGCAGGGGTATTCTACAATGAGCAGTTCTTC
cdr3_aa: CASRAGVFYNEQFF

j_call: TRBJ2-5
v_call: TRBV7-9
clone_size: NA
d_call: NA
cdr3_nt: TGTGCCAGCAGCTTTTCATTGGCAGGGAGGAGAGAGACCCAGTACTTC
cdr3_aa: CASSFSLAGRRETQYF

j_call: TRBJ1-2
v_call: TRBV12-3/TRBV12-4
clone_size: NA
d_call: TRBD1
cdr3_nt: TGTGCCAGCAGTGGACAGGGGGCGCTTGGCTACACCTTC
cdr3_aa: CASSGQGALGYTF

j_call: TRBJ1-2
v_call: TRBV5-4
clone_size: NA
d_call: TRBD1
cdr3_nt: TGTGCCAGCACAGCCCGGGACAGGGCCTATGGCTACACCTTC
cdr3_aa: CASTARDRAYGYTF

j_call: TRBJ2-3
v_call: TRBV12-3/TRBV12-4
clone_size: NA
d_call: TRBD1
cdr3_nt: TGTGCCAGCAGTTTGCAGGCCAGGGGGCTATCTGATACGCAGTATTTT
cdr3_aa: CASSLQARGLSDTQYF

j_call: TRBJ2-1
v_call: TRBV10-3
clone_size: few
d_call: TRBD2
cdr3_nt: TGTGCCATCAGTGACGGCGGGAGGCCCCCCTACAATGAGCAGTTCTTC
cdr3_aa: CAISDGGRPPYNEQFF

j_call: TRBJ2-5
v_call: TRBV5-1
clone_size: NA
d_call: TRBD1
cdr3_nt: TGCGCCAGCAGCGGGGGGACAGGGGAACAAGAGACCCAGTACTTC
cdr3_aa: CASSGGTGEQETQYF

j_call: TRBJ2-7
v_call: TRBV6-2/TRBV6-3
clone_size: few
d_call: NA
cdr3_nt: TGTGCCAGCAGTTTCCGGGACACCAGGCACTCCTACGAGCAGTACTTC
cdr3_aa: CASSFRDTRHSYEQYF

j_call: TRBJ1-5
v_call: TRBV7-2
clone_size: many
d_call: TRBD1
cdr3_nt: TGTGCCAGCAGCAATACAGGGGATCAGCCCCAGCATTTT
cdr3_aa: CASSNTGDQPQHF

j_call: TRBJ2-7
v_call: TRBV4-1
clone_size: once
d_call: NA
cdr3_nt: TGCGCCAGCAGCCAAGATGTAGGCTACGAGCAGTACTTC
cdr3_aa: CASSQDVGYEQYF

j_call: TRBJ2-1
v_call: TRBV7-2
clone_size: once
d_call: NA
cdr3_nt: TGTGCCAGCAGCTTAGTAAGAACCCCTCCCCACAATGAGCAGTTCTTC
cdr3_aa: CASSLVRTPPHNEQFF

j_call: TRBJ1-4
v_call: TRBV28
clone_size: NA
d_call: NA
cdr3_nt: TGTGCCAGCAGTTTAGTGAACGGTGAAAAACTGTTTTTT
cdr3_aa: CASSLVNGEKLFF

j_call: TRBJ2-5
v_call: TRBV7-2
clone_size: few
d_call: TRBD2
cdr3_nt: TGTGCCAGCAGCTTAGCGGGCGGGAGAGGCCAAGAGACCCAGTACTTC
cdr3_aa: CASSLAGGRGQETQYF

j_call: TRBJ2-1
v_call: TRBV11-2
clone_size: NA
d_call: TRBD2
cdr3_nt: TGTGCCAGCAGCTTCCCGGGACTAGCGGGAGGGCAACCCTACAATGAGCAGTTCTTC
cdr3_aa: CASSFPGLAGGQPYNEQFF

j_call: TRBJ1-1
v_call: TRBV19
clone_size: few
d_call: NA
cdr3_nt: TGTGCCAGTAGTATCCGGGGATTATACACTGAAGCTTTCTTT
cdr3_aa: CASSIRGLYTEAFF

j_call: TRBJ1-2
v_call: TRBV14
clone_size: NA
d_call: TRBD1
cdr3_nt: TGTGCCAGCAGCCTAATACAGGGGGCCCCCTATGGCTACACCTTC
cdr3_aa: CASSLIQGAPYGYTF

j_call: TRBJ2-5
v_call: TRBV7-2
clone_size: many
d_call: NA
cdr3_nt: TGTGCCAGCAGCTTAGTTTCATTGGGGAGCGGAGAGACCCAGTACTTC
cdr3_aa: CASSLVSLGSGETQYF

j_call: TRBJ1-5
v_call: TRBV6-8
clone_size: NA
d_call: NA
cdr3_nt: TGTGCCAGCAGTGGATCCGGGACGGCCACAGGACAGCCCCAGCATTTT
cdr3_aa: CASSGSGTATGQPQHF

j_call: TRBJ2-7
v_call: TRBV14
clone_size: NA
d_call: TRBD2
cdr3_nt: TGTGCCAGCAGCCACGGACTAGCGGGGGCCCTCGGTGACAACGAGCAGTACTTC
cdr3_aa: CASSHGLAGALGDNEQYF

j_call: TRBJ2-7
v_call: TRBV12-3/TRBV12-4
clone_size: NA
d_call: NA
cdr3_nt: TGTGCCAGCAGTCTAAATCTAGCGAGGCAGTACTTC
cdr3_aa: CASSLNLARQYF

j_call: TRBJ2-1
v_call: TRBV7-2
clone_size: few
d_call: NA
cdr3_nt: TGTGCCAGCAGCTTAGGATTGGGCTACAATGAGCAGTTCTTC
cdr3_aa: CASSLGLGYNEQFF

j_call: TRBJ2-3
v_call: TRBV19
clone_size: NA
d_call: NA
cdr3_nt: TGTGCCAGCGAGACAGGAGTTTCAGATACGCAGTATTTT
cdr3_aa: CASETGVSDTQYF

j_call: TRBJ2-7
v_call: TRBV24-1
clone_size: NA
d_call: NA
cdr3_nt: TGTGCCCCCAGTGACGCTCCTCCCGGGACAAGGAGCTACGAGCAGTACTTC
cdr3_aa: CAPSDAPPGTRSYEQYF

j_call: TRBJ1-2
v_call: TRBV11-2
clone_size: NA
d_call: NA
cdr3_nt: TGTGCCAGCAGCTTAGAAGGCGGTTCTTATGGCTACACCTTC
cdr3_aa: CASSLEGGSYGYTF

j_call: TRBJ1-3
v_call: TRBV10-3
clone_size: many
d_call: TRBD1
cdr3_nt: TGTGCCATCAGGGATCAGGGGGCTGGAAACACCATATATTTT
cdr3_aa: CAIRDQGAGNTIYF

j_call: TRBJ2-6
v_call: TRBV7-8
clone_size: few
d_call: TRBD1
cdr3_nt: TGTGCCAGCAGCTATCCGACAGGGGGCGCGGGCCCTGGGGCCAACGTCCTGACTTTC
cdr3_aa: CASSYPTGGAGPGANVLTF

j_call: TRBJ2-7
v_call: TRBV7-6
clone_size: NA
d_call: TRBD2
cdr3_nt: TGTGCCAGCAGCTTTTCGCGGGAGGCCCTCGGGGTGCAGTACTTC
cdr3_aa: CASSFSREALGVQYF

j_call: TRBJ1-5
v_call: TRBV12-3/TRBV12-4
clone_size: few
d_call: NA
cdr3_nt: TGTGCCAGCAGTTTGATGCCGCAGCCCCAGCATTTT
cdr3_aa: CASSLMPQPQHF

j_call: TRBJ2-7
v_call: TRBV7-8
clone_size: NA
d_call: NA
cdr3_nt: TGTGCCAGCAGCTTAGCCCAGGGGAAGTACGAGCAGTACTTC
cdr3_aa: CASSLAQGKYEQYF

j_call: TRBJ1-5
v_call: TRBV19
clone_size: few
d_call: NA
cdr3_nt: TGTGCCAGTAGCCCCGTGGGGGGCTACAATCAGCCCCAGCATTTT
cdr3_aa: CASSPVGGYNQPQHF

j_call: TRBJ1-5
v_call: TRBV11-2
clone_size: few
d_call: TRBD1
cdr3_nt: TGTGCCAGCAGCTTAGGGGACAGGAGGGGGCAGCCCCAGCATTTT
cdr3_aa: CASSLGDRRGQPQHF

j_call: TRBJ2-2
v_call: TRBV19
clone_size: few
d_call: NA
cdr3_nt: TGTGCCAGTCGGTTCAGCGGGTTGAACACCGGGGAGCTGTTTTTT
cdr3_aa: CASRFSGLNTGELFF

j_call: TRBJ1-1
v_call: TRBV19
clone_size: NA
d_call: NA
cdr3_nt: NA
cdr3_aa: CASSMVGTGAAEALF

j_call: TRBJ2-6
v_call: TRBV7-9
clone_size: few
d_call: NA
cdr3_nt: TGTGCCAGCAGCCCCGGTGGGGGAGCGGGGGCCAACGTCCTGACTTTC
cdr3_aa: CASSPGGGAGANVLTF

j_call: TRBJ2-1
v_call: TRBV7-2
clone_size: many
d_call: NA
cdr3_nt: TGTGCCAGCAGCTCCTGGACGGAAAGCGAGCAGTTCTTC
cdr3_aa: CASSSWTESEQFF

j_call: TRBJ2-4
v_call: TRBV6-1
clone_size: many
d_call: NA
cdr3_nt: TGTGCCAGCCTTAAGAGAGGGTCAGCCAAAAACATTCAGTACTTC
cdr3_aa: CASLKRGSAKNIQYF

j_call: TRBJ2-6
v_call: TRBV5-6
clone_size: NA
d_call: NA
cdr3_nt: TGTGCCAGCAGCCATCAGGGTCCTGGGGCCAACGTCCTGACTTTC
cdr3_aa: CASSHQGPGANVLTF

j_call: TRBJ2-1
v_call: TRBV6-1
clone_size: NA
d_call: TRBD1
cdr3_nt: TGTGCCATCCCAGGTAGACAGGGTGGTGGCTCCTACAATGAGCAGTTCTTC
cdr3_aa: CAIPGRQGGGSYNEQFF

j_call: TRBJ2-1
v_call: TRBV20-1
clone_size: few
d_call: NA
cdr3_nt: TGCAGTGCTAGTCGGGGGACGATTGAGCAGTTCTTC
cdr3_aa: CSASRGTIEQFF

j_call: TRBJ2-1
v_call: TRBV27
clone_size: few
d_call: NA
cdr3_nt: TGTGCCAGCACAGGGACTCCCCGGGGCAATGAGCAGTTCTTC
cdr3_aa: CASTGTPRGNEQFF

j_call: TRBJ1-3
v_call: TRBV12-3/TRBV12-4
clone_size: few
d_call: NA
cdr3_nt: TGTGCCAGCTCCCGGGCAGGGGAGGGAAACACCATATATTTT
cdr3_aa: CASSRAGEGNTIYF

j_call: TRBJ2-7
v_call: TRBV20-1
clone_size: NA
d_call: NA
cdr3_nt: TGCAGTGCAACGGACGACTACGAGCAGTACTTC
cdr3_aa: CSATDDYEQYF

j_call: TRBJ1-3
v_call: TRBV6-2/TRBV6-3
clone_size: many
d_call: NA
cdr3_nt: TGTGCCAGCAGTCCTGGACGGCTCTCTGGAAACACCATATATTTT
cdr3_aa: CASSPGRLSGNTIYF

j_call: TRBJ2-2
v_call: TRBV28
clone_size: few
d_call: TRBD2
cdr3_nt: TGTGCCACCACGGGGGGAAATTGGGCCGGGGAGCTGTTTTTT
cdr3_aa: CATTGGNWAGELFF

j_call: TRBJ1-6
v_call: TRBV6-1
clone_size: few
d_call: NA
cdr3_nt: TGTGCCAGCAGTGAAGGCTCACACGCGAGTTCACCCCTCCACTTT
cdr3_aa: CASSEGSHASSPLHF

j_call: TRBJ2-3
v_call: TRBV27
clone_size: few
d_call: NA
cdr3_nt: TGTGCCAGCAGTGACGCCCTAGATACGCAGTATTTT
cdr3_aa: CASSDALDTQYF